The 3 T cell receptor beta chains presented below share a single source sample, sequenced in a study of technical replicates of blood from a handful of donors. Here immunoSEQ multiplex PCR was the method, and the copy in TCRdb shows in-frame clones only, minus some. This sample has around 50,000 clones, with about 94% found just once. The sequenced material came from PBMCs. The receptors originated from a human donor in good health. Some clones in this sample may be carry-over from other donors' samples.

The chain joins TRBV9 to TRBJ2-3, with 9 bases matching TRBD1. The CDR3 totals 16 residues. J gave up 5 bases and V 6 bases, and 13 bases lay outside the gene matches. The germline CDR1 and CDR2 sequences are SGDLS and YYNGEE. The CDR3 loop is CASNLLGGQGGDTQYF. The CDR3 coding sequence is TGTGCCAGCAACCTCTTGGGGGGACAGGGCGGAGATACGCAGTATTTT. Full variable domain (outside the CDR3, taken from reference TRBV9 and TRBJ2-3): DSGVTQTPKHLITATGQRVTLRCSPRSGDLSVYWYQQSLDQGLQFLIQYYNGEERAKGNILERFSAQQFPDLHSELNLSSLELGDSALYFCASNLLGGQGGDTQYFGPGTRLTVL.

In its sample, this clone was seen once. The rearrangement uses TRBV30 and TRBJ2-2; TRBD2 matches 15 bases. The CDR3 length is 17 residues. Germline V CDR1 and CDR2: GTSNPN, SVGIG (reference sequence). Germline trimming cut 3 bases from V and 6 bases from J; bases unmatched to any gene: 8. CDR3 sequence: CAWSRTSGRARSGELFF. CDR3 DNA sequence: TGTGCCTGGAGCCGGACTAGCGGGAGGGCCCGGTCCGGGGAGCTGTTTTTT.

The chain joins TRBV5-1 to TRBJ2-2; possibly TRBD1 for D (6 bases). Germline V gene data show CDR1 as SGHRS and CDR2 as YFSETQ. V was shortened by 9 bases and J by 6 bases, with 21 bases between the two germline ends. The CDR3 length is 15 residues. The CDR3 region has the DNA TGCGCCACCAATCCAGGGGCGGTTAGTGCCGGGGAGCTGTTTTTT. This codes for CATNPGAVSAGELFF.